Each of the 29 T cell receptor beta chains below was sequenced from the same sample in a study of graft-versus-host responses after intestinal transplantation. Which antigens these TCRs recognize remains unknown. Here immunoSEQ multiplex PCR was the method, and the copy in TCRdb shows in-frame clones only, minus some. The data hold tens of thousands of clones, with 85% to 90% observed a single time. This material consisted of unstimulated CD4+ T cells sorted from spleen or lymph node cells, taken before intestinal transplant. The origin of the receptors is a human donor who received an intestinal transplant.

The table lists this clone with a count of one. The V gene is TRBV27, the J gene TRBJ2-5; 12 bases map to TRBD1. The J call may be incorrect, as the DNA end agrees better with TRBJ2-7. Germline CDR1 is MNHEY and CDR2 is SMNVEV (reference sequence). The CDR3 is 14 amino acids. CDR3 amino acids: CASSLGQGASEQYF. CDR3 nucleotides: TGTGCCAGCAGTTTGGGACAGGGGGCTAGCGAGCAGTACTTC.

V gene TRBV11-2 combines with J gene TRBJ1-4; perhaps TRBD1 as D (6 bases). From germline, CDR1 is SGHAT and CDR2 FQNNGV. Trimming removed 5 bases from V and 10 bases from J, with 17 bases in between. The CDR3 contains 14 residues. CDR3 bases: TGTGCCAGCAGCCCCGACGGGGGGCCGGTAAAACTGTTTTTT. This translates into CASSPDGGPVKLFF.

This clone was counted a single time. The sample holds other DNA sequences that translate to the same CDR3. The chain carries TRBV6-5 and TRBJ2-7; 10 bases line up with TRBD1. The CDR3 extends over 15 amino acids. Germline V gives CDR1 MNHEY, CDR2 SVGAGI. J gave up 2 bases and V 6 bases, and 7 bases lay outside the gene matches. In DNA form, the CDR3 reads TGTGCCAGCAGCCTCCGGGACAGGGGAACCTACGAGCAGTACTTC. Protein sequence: CASSLRDRGTYEQYF.

The chain joins TRBV5-1 to TRBJ1-2; 9 bases align to TRBD1. The CDR3 extends over 14 amino acids. Germline trimming cut 0 bases from V and 8 bases from J; bases unmatched to any gene: 5. From germline, CDR1 is SGHRS and CDR2 YFSETQ. The CDR3 region is CASSLETGGGGYTF. As DNA, the CDR3 is TGCGCCAGCAGCTTGGAGACAGGGGGAGGAGGCTACACCTTC.

The chain combines TRBV5-4 with TRBJ2-2; 12 bases fit TRBD1. CDR1 is SGHNT and CDR2 is YYREEE in the germline V gene (reference sequence). V gave up 0 bases and J gave up 3 bases; unmatched junction bases: 6. The CDR3 covers 18 residues. DNA of the CDR3: TGTGCCAGCAGCTTGGTAGGGACAGGGGGCGCATACACCGGGGAGCTGTTTTTT. Translated, it gives CASSLVGTGGAYTGELFF.

The chain carries TRBV2 and TRBJ2-7; TRBD1 agrees at 7 bases. J gave up 0 bases and V 7 bases, and 6 bases lay outside the gene matches. There are 14 residues in the CDR3. Germline assignment: CDR1 SNHLY and CDR2 FYNNEI. CDR3 sequence reads: CASIPGGPSYEQYF. CDR3 DNA: TGTGCCAGCATTCCAGGGGGACCCTCCTACGAGCAGTACTTC. The full variable domain, its missing parts supplied by reference TRBV2 and TRBJ2-7, is EPEVTQTPSHQVTQMGQEVILRCVPISNHLYFYWYRQILGQKVEFLVSFYNNEISEKSEIFDDQFSVERPDGSNFTLKIRSTKLEDSAMYFCASIPGGPSYEQYFGPGTRLTVT.

The chain uses TRBV28 and TRBJ1-6; D is perhaps TRBD1 (5 bases). This CDR3 region has 15 residues. Germline V gene lookup returns CDR1 MDHEN and CDR2 SYDVKM. V lost 3 bases, J lost 10 bases, and 16 bases lay in between. In DNA form, the CDR3 reads TGTGCCAGCAGTTTCCCGGGCAGGGCGGGATCACCCCTCCACTTT. This codes for CASSFPGRAGSPLHF.

The V and J genes are TRBV7-9 and TRBJ1-4; D may be TRBD1 (6 bases). This CDR3 contains 15 residues. Looked up from germline, CDR1 is SEHNR and CDR2 is FQNEAQ (reference sequence). V lost 5 bases and J 4 bases, leaving 14 bases between the germline ends. CDR3 bases: TGTGCCAGCAGCCCAGGACAGCGAGGTAATGAAAAACTGTTTTTT. Translating gives CASSPGQRGNEKLFF.

CDR3 DNA sequence: TGTGCCAGCAGCTTAGTGGTGAGCACTGAAGCTTTCTTT. Its translation is CASSLVVSTEAFF. The rearrangement uses TRBV7-3 and TRBJ1-1; D is ambiguous. The CDR3 sequence is 13 residues long. Germline V CDR1 and CDR2: SGHTA, FQGTGA. V lost 2 bases and J lost 4, with 8 bases in between.

The chain combines TRBV27 with TRBJ2-1, with TRBD2 matching over 9 bases. Trimming cost V 3 bases and J 0 bases; bases outside gene matches: 6. The CDR3 spans 17 residues. Germline-derived CDR1 and CDR2 are MNHEY and SMNVEV (reference sequence). The CDR3: CASSFTLAGFSYNEQFF. CDR3 nucleotide sequence: TGTGCCAGCAGTTTTACCCTAGCGGGATTCTCCTACAATGAGCAGTTCTTC.

The gene calls are TRBV5-4 and TRBJ1-6, with 7 bases lining up with TRBD1. This CDR3 has 14 residues. The germline gives CDR1 SGHNT, CDR2 YYREEE (reference sequence). The trim removed 4 bases at V and 6 bases at J, leaving 4 bases unmatched. The CDR3 coding sequence is TGTGCCAGCAGCCAGGGGACAGCTAATTCACCCCTCCACTTT. Translation gives CASSQGTANSPLHF. Based on the CDR3 plus reference TRBV5-4 and TRBJ1-6, the full variable domain is ETGVTQSPTHLIKTRGQQVTLRCSSQSGHNTVSWYQQALGQGPQFIFQYYREEENGRGNFPPRFSGLQFPNYSSELNVNALELDDSALYLCASSQGTANSPLHFGNGTRLTVT.

The chain has TRBV10-3 and TRBJ2-1, with 12 bases that match TRBD2. Per the germline V gene, CDR1 is ENHRY and CDR2 is SYGVKD. J was trimmed by 8 bases and V by 4 bases; bases with no gene match: 9. There are 16 residues in the CDR3. As DNA, the CDR3 is TGTGCCATCAGTGTAGGGCTAGCGGGGGGGCTGCATGAGCAGTTCTTC. Translating gives CAISVGLAGGLHEQFF.

This clone was observed a few times. This sequence joins TRBV5-8 and TRBJ1-4; 8 positions match TRBD1. Germline lookup yields CDR1 SGHTS and CDR2 YDEGEE. CDR3 length: 16 amino acids. V was clipped by 0 bases and J by 5 bases; unmatched bases: 6. This chain's CDR3 is CASSLALRDRNEKLFF. In nucleotides, the CDR3 is TGTGCCAGCAGCTTGGCGCTCCGGGACAGGAATGAAAAACTGTTTTTT. Full variable domain (outside the CDR3, taken from reference TRBV5-8 and TRBJ1-4): EAGVTQSPTHLIKTRGQQATLRCSPISGHTSVYWYQQALGLGLQFLLWYDEGEERNRGNFPPRFSGRQFPNYSSELNVNALELEDSALYLCASSLALRDRNEKLFFGSGTQLSVL.

The V gene is TRBV11-2, the J gene TRBJ2-3, with D possibly matching TRBD2 (5 bases). Trimming cost V 0 bases and J 7 bases, with 8 bases left between them. Looked up from germline, CDR1 is SGHAT and CDR2 is FQNNGV. The CDR3 sequence is 13 residues long. The chain's CDR3 is CASSLDPGNTQYF. The DNA of the CDR3 is TGTGCCAGCAGCTTAGATCCGGGAAATACGCAGTATTTT.

This chain uses TRBV19 with TRBJ1-5, with TRBD1 matching 7 bases. Trimming cost V 8 bases and J 5 bases; bases outside gene matches: 9. The CDR3 has 14 amino acids. CDR1 and CDR2 from the germline V gene are LNHDA and SQIVND (reference sequence). The CDR3 DNA reads as TGTGCCAGTTGGCGACAGGGCGGAGATCAGCCCCAGCATTTT. Its protein product is CASWRQGGDQPQHF.

V gene TRBV7-3 combines with J gene TRBJ2-1; 11 bases are shared with TRBD1. Per the germline V gene, CDR1 is SGHTA and CDR2 is FQGTGA. Trimming at V came to 4 bases and at J to 6 bases, leaving 14 bases not matched to a gene. This CDR3 is built from 18 residues. The CDR3 DNA reads as TGTGCCAGCAGCTATAACCCTCCGGGACAGGGGGGGAGCAATGAGCAGTTCTTC. This gives the protein CASSYNPPGQGGSNEQFF.

This chain links TRBV2 with TRBJ1-1; TRBD1 matches at 9 bases. V dropped 10 bases and J dropped 4; count of bases not matched to a gene: 10. The length of the CDR3 is 14 residues. The germline V gene encodes CDR1 SNHLY and CDR2 FYNNEI. CDR3 coding DNA: TGTGCCATTCTAGGGGACAGGGAGACCACTGAAGCTTTCTTT. Encoded protein: CAILGDRETTEAFF.

The chain employs TRBV5-4 and TRBJ2-7; D is possibly TRBD2 (6 bases). Trimming left V 3 bases short and J 6 bases short, with 10 bases between. There are 12 residues in the CDR3. Looked up from germline, CDR1 is SGHNT and CDR2 is YYREEE (reference sequence). The CDR3 region is CASSSTGGEQYF. DNA for the CDR3: TGTGCCAGCAGCTCCACCGGGGGCGAGCAGTACTTC.

J is TRBJ2-5 and V is TRBV20-1; D gene uncertain. The germline V and J ends were trimmed by 7 bases and 5 bases, with 11 bases remaining between them. CDR1 DFQATT and CDR2 SNEGSKA come from the germline V gene (reference sequence). CDR3 size: 11 residues. CDR3: CSVSTWETQYF. The CDR3 nucleotides read TGCAGTGTTTCGACTTGGGAGACCCAGTACTTC.

The V call is TRBV11-1, the J call TRBJ1-4; 11 bases are shared with TRBD1. In germline, CDR1 is SGHAT, CDR2 FQDESV (reference sequence). The CDR3 runs 13 residues. The V gene end was trimmed by 5 bases and the J gene end by 11 bases; junction bases not matched to a gene: 4. In DNA form, the CDR3 reads TGTGCCAGCAGCCAAGGACAGGGGGCCAAACTGTTTTTT. Its protein product is CASSQGQGAKLFF.

In this sample, this clone turned up once. The chain combines TRBV5-1 with TRBJ2-2, with D tentatively TRBD2 (6 bases). CDR1 is SGHRS, CDR2 YFSETQ, per germline. The CDR3 is made up of 16 amino acids. Trimming removed 1 base from V and 3 bases from J, with 13 bases in between. This CDR3 is CASSLLAEQYTGELFF. For the CDR3, the DNA is TGCGCCAGCAGCTTGTTAGCGGAGCAATACACCGGGGAGCTGTTTTTT. Together with reference TRBV5-1 and TRBJ2-2, the CDR3 gives the full variable domain: KAGVTQTPRYLIKTRGQQVTLSCSPISGHRSVSWYQQTPGQGLQFLFEYFSETQRNKGNFPGRFSGRQFSNSRSEMNVSTLELGDSALYLCASSLLAEQYTGELFFGEGSRLTVL.

This clone has only a few counts. This chain uses TRBV19 with TRBJ2-7; 10 nucleotides match TRBD2. V was pared by 6 bases and J by 5 bases, with 7 bases of the junction left unmatched. This CDR3 spans 14 amino acids. Germline loops: CDR1 LNHDA, CDR2 SQIVND (reference sequence). The CDR3 spells CASRKAGGPNEQYF. CDR3 nucleotide sequence: TGTGCCAGTAGGAAAGCGGGAGGGCCCAACGAGCAGTACTTC. Using reference TRBV19 and TRBJ2-7 for the parts outside the CDR3, the full variable domain is DGGITQSPKYLFRKEGQNVTLSCEQNLNHDAMYWYRQDPGQGLRLIYYSQIVNDFQKGDIAEGYSVSREKKESFPLTVTSAQKNPTAFYLCASRKAGGPNEQYFGPGTRLTVT.

The chain combines TRBV5-6 with TRBJ1-2; perhaps TRBD1 as D (6 bases). The CDR3 loop spans 14 amino acids. The V gene lost 3 bases and the J gene lost 5 bases, with 14 bases spanning the gap. CDR1 is SGHDT and CDR2 is YYEEEE in the germline V gene. CDR3 in amino acids: CASSYPGGGYGYTF. The DNA of the CDR3 is TGTGCCAGCAGCTACCCGGGAGGGGGGTATGGCTACACCTTC.

V gene TRBV9 combines with J gene TRBJ1-1; D might be TRBD1 (5 bases). Trimming removed 3 bases at V and 4 bases at J, with 13 bases between. CDR1 SGDLS and CDR2 YYNGEE come from the germline V gene. The CDR3 length is 14 residues. For the CDR3, the DNA is TGTGCCAGCAGCGGGGGATCAGGGCGCACTGAAGCTTTCTTT. This gives the protein CASSGGSGRTEAFF.

This clone was seen more than once but under ten times. The CDR3 DNA is TGTGCCAGCAGCGTGGGAGCCGAGAATGAGCAGTTCTTC. Its protein product is CASSVGAENEQFF. This chain connects TRBV9 to TRBJ2-1, with D perhaps TRBD2 (5 bases). CDR3 length: 13 amino acids. Trimming removed 2 bases at V and 7 bases at J, with 10 bases between. Germline CDR1 is SGDLS and CDR2 is YYNGEE.

The chain recombines TRBV6-5 with TRBJ1-6; tentative D call: TRBD1 (5 bases). The CDR3 has 15 residues. The germline CDR1 and CDR2 sequences are MNHEY and SVGAGI. V was cut by 2 bases and J by 10 bases, with 15 bases left in between. CDR3 region: CASSYVAGRGSPLHF. The DNA of the CDR3 is TGTGCCAGCAGTTACGTCGCAGGGCGGGGATCACCCCTCCACTTT.

The genes are TRBV6-1 and TRBJ1-2; 9 nucleotides agree with TRBD1. The J segment lost 10 bases and the V segment lost 8 bases, leaving 8 bases of the junction unmatched. Germline CDR1 MNHNS, CDR2 SASEGT. The CDR3 loop spans 12 amino acids. The DNA for the CDR3 is TGTGCCAGCGGCCGGGACAGGGACTACTACACCTTC. As protein: CASGRDRDYYTF.

The chain joins TRBV6-6 to TRBJ2-1; possibly TRBD1 for D (6 bases). CDR3 length: 15 residues. V was trimmed by 6 bases and J by 4 bases, leaving 16 bases between them. Germline V gives CDR1 MNHNY, CDR2 SVGAGI (reference sequence). The CDR3 coding sequence is TGTGCCAGCAGCCCCGGGACAACAAGTTACAATGAGCAGTTCTTC. Its translation is CASSPGTTSYNEQFF.

This chain connects TRBV28 to TRBJ1-5; 9 nucleotides match TRBD1. There are 13 residues in the CDR3. Germline V gene lookup returns CDR1 MDHEN and CDR2 SYDVKM. Germline trimming cut 2 bases from V and 8 bases from J; bases unmatched to any gene: 1. CDR3 nucleotides: TGTGCCAGCAGTTTAGACAGGGGGAAGCCCCAGCATTTT. Translation gives CASSLDRGKPQHF.